The present T cell receptor beta chain was sequenced within a study of control samples from healthy donors and cancer patients. Germline CDR1 is MNHEY and CDR2 is SMNVEV (reference sequence). The CDR3 has 13 amino acids. Trimming took 3 bases from V and 12 from J; bases not matched to a gene: 7. TCRdb's copy holds only in-frame clones and misses some; the assay was immunoSEQ multiplex PCR. The sample has roughly 220,000 clones; roughly 94% are singletons. The origin of this receptor is a man between 45 and 60 years old in good health. This chain uses TRBV27 with TRBJ2-1; 8 bases fit TRBD2. The sequenced sample consisted of blood. This CDR3 is CASSFLGGGTQFF. The CDR3 bases are TGTGCCAGCAGTTTTTTAGGCGGGGGGACGCAGTTCTTC.